The source of this TCR beta chain is a study of immune heterogeneity within non-small cell lung tumors. The template for each sample was about 660 ng of genomic DNA, which had been extracted from bulk tumor tissue. Surgeons took several biopsies per primary tumor, spaced far apart, during surgery. The study enrolled patients with untreated, newly diagnosed non-small cell lung cancer who underwent curative surgery. Multiplex PCR amplified TCR beta CDR3 with 32 V and 13 J primers. TCRdb passed the multiplex PCR reads through MiXCR, listing each CDR3 protein once. The table shows 13,000 to 15,000 distinct CDR3 sequences, with 25% to 35% occurring only once. Germline V gene data show CDR1 as MNHEY and CDR2 as SMNVEV (reference sequence). The CDR3 length is 16 residues. Germline trimming cut 3 bases from V and 5 bases from J; bases unmatched to any gene: 7. By proportion, this clonotype is medium-sized.

This TCR came from a man aged 35 to 55 with non-small cell lung cancer. The J gene is TRBJ2-1, the V gene TRBV27; 10 nucleotides line up with TRBD1. The sequencing sample was made of lung tumor tissue. The CDR3 spells CASSLPGTGADNEQFF. The CDR3 DNA reads as TGTGCCAGCAGTTTGCCAGGGACAGGGGCGGACAATGAGCAGTTCTTC.